This is a list of T cell receptor beta chains from one sample in a study of vaccination and CD4 T cells after COVID-19. MiXCR was run by TCRdb on the PCR reads, yielding one entry per CDR3 protein. The table records about 21,000 distinct CDR3 sequences, approximately 48% of them present only once. Their antigens are not known. This material consisted of CD4+ T cells from blood, cultured in vitro, taken after SARS-CoV-2 vaccination. Receptor source: a human donor who had recovered from COVID-19. The CDR3 runs from the conserved cysteine through the conserved F or W. A D gene is named only where the DNA matches it firmly. The size field is filled for only some rows; it gives once, few, many or a size class.

d_gene: NA
j_gene: TRBJ1-3
abundance: NA
len: 16
v_gene: TRBV7-2
CDR3aa: CASSPNSGGTGNTIYF
CDR3nt: TGTGCCAGCAGCCCTAACAGCGGCGGGACTGGAAACACCATATATTTT

d_gene: NA
j_gene: TRBJ2-4
abundance: NA
len: 11
v_gene: TRBV20-1
CDR3aa: CSPSDKNIQYF
CDR3nt: TGCAGTCCATCCGACAAAAACATTCAGTACTTC

d_gene: NA
j_gene: TRBJ1-1
abundance: NA
len: 14
v_gene: TRBV20-1
CDR3aa: CSARDPSVNTEAFF
CDR3nt: TGCAGTGCTAGAGATCCGTCGGTGAACACTGAAGCTTTCTTT

d_gene: TRBD1
j_gene: TRBJ1-1
abundance: NA
len: 15
v_gene: TRBV11-3
CDR3aa: CASSLEGQDGFEAFF
CDR3nt: TGTGCCAGCAGCTTAGAGGGACAGGATGGGTTTGAAGCTTTCTTT

d_gene: NA
j_gene: TRBJ2-3
abundance: few
len: 14
v_gene: TRBV24-1
CDR3aa: CATSGPASTDTQYF
CDR3nt: TGTGCCACCAGTGGACCCGCTAGCACAGATACGCAGTATTTT

d_gene: NA
j_gene: TRBJ1-5
abundance: NA
len: 15
v_gene: TRBV20-1
CDR3aa: CSASKGSGPGQPQHF
CDR3nt: TGCAGTGCTAGTAAGGGATCGGGCCCAGGACAGCCCCAGCATTTT

d_gene: TRBD2
j_gene: TRBJ2-1
abundance: NA
len: 14
v_gene: TRBV6-4
CDR3aa: CASSVLAGGNEQFF
CDR3nt: TGTGCCAGCAGTGTACTAGCGGGAGGGAATGAGCAGTTCTTC

d_gene: TRBD1
j_gene: TRBJ1-2
abundance: NA
len: 13
v_gene: TRBV5-4
CDR3aa: CASSTTGDYGYTF
CDR3nt: TGTGCCAGCAGCACCACAGGGGACTATGGCTACACCTTC

d_gene: NA
j_gene: TRBJ2-3
abundance: few
len: 14
v_gene: TRBV6-1
CDR3aa: CASSPTTSTDTQYF
CDR3nt: TGTGCCAGCAGTCCCACCACTAGCACAGATACGCAGTATTTT

d_gene: NA
j_gene: TRBJ2-7
abundance: NA
len: 13
v_gene: TRBV20-1
CDR3aa: CSARSGQSYEQYF
CDR3nt: TGCAGTGCTAGATCCGGACAGTCCTACGAGCAGTACTTC

d_gene: NA
j_gene: TRBJ2-7
abundance: once
len: 15
v_gene: TRBV4-1
CDR3aa: CASSQVVSRSYEQYF
CDR3nt: TGCGCCAGCAGCCAAGTCGTTTCCCGCTCCTACGAGCAGTACTTC

d_gene: TRBD1
j_gene: TRBJ2-3
abundance: NA
len: 14
v_gene: TRBV7-9
CDR3aa: CASSLGQGGDTQYF
CDR3nt: TGTGCCAGCAGCCTAGGACAGGGCGGGGATACGCAGTATTTT

d_gene: NA
j_gene: TRBJ2-5
abundance: few
len: 13
v_gene: TRBV7-9
CDR3aa: CASSSHYQETQYF
CDR3nt: TGTGCCAGCAGCTCTCACTACCAAGAGACCCAGTACTTC

d_gene: NA
j_gene: TRBJ1-1
abundance: NA
len: 19
v_gene: TRBV7-2
CDR3aa: CASSVIGGRQIRESTEAFF
CDR3nt: TGTGCCAGCAGCGTAATAGGGGGACGGCAAATCCGCGAATCCACTGAAGCTTTCTTT

d_gene: NA
j_gene: TRBJ1-1
abundance: few
len: 12
v_gene: TRBV20-1
CDR3aa: CSVRDANTEAFF
CDR3nt: TGCAGTGTCCGTGATGCGAACACTGAAGCTTTCTTT

d_gene: TRBD2
j_gene: TRBJ2-5
abundance: NA
len: 14
v_gene: TRBV20-1
CDR3aa: CSARGTSGRVAQYF
CDR3nt: TGCAGTGCTAGGGGGACTAGCGGGAGGGTGGCCCAGTACTTC

d_gene: TRBD1
j_gene: TRBJ1-2
abundance: few
len: 13
v_gene: TRBV20-1
CDR3aa: CSARRTGWGGYTF
CDR3nt: TGCAGTGCTAGACGGACAGGGTGGGGTGGCTACACCTTC

d_gene: TRBD1
j_gene: TRBJ1-2
abundance: NA
len: 16
v_gene: TRBV5-6
CDR3aa: CASSLPGQGANYGYTF
CDR3nt: TGTGCCAGCAGCTTACCGGGACAGGGGGCTAACTATGGCTACACCTTC

d_gene: NA
j_gene: TRBJ2-7
abundance: few
len: 13
v_gene: TRBV18
CDR3aa: CASSPQQDGEQYF
CDR3nt: TGTGCCAGCTCACCACAGCAGGACGGCGAGCAGTACTTC

d_gene: NA
j_gene: TRBJ1-5
abundance: few
len: 16
v_gene: TRBV6-1
CDR3aa: CASSLRTAPSNQPQHF
CDR3nt: TGTGCCAGCAGCTTAAGGACAGCCCCTAGCAATCAGCCCCAGCATTTT

d_gene: TRBD1
j_gene: TRBJ1-6
abundance: few
len: 18
v_gene: TRBV28
CDR3aa: CASGTGRTGSSYNSPLHF
CDR3nt: TGTGCCAGCGGAACTGGAAGGACAGGGAGCTCCTATAATTCACCCCTCCACTTT

d_gene: NA
j_gene: TRBJ2-5
abundance: NA
len: 14
v_gene: TRBV10-2
CDR3aa: CASSEIGKQETQYF
CDR3nt: TGCGCCAGCAGTGAAATCGGTAAACAAGAGACCCAGTACTTC

d_gene: TRBD2
j_gene: TRBJ2-2
abundance: once
len: 18
v_gene: TRBV6-1
CDR3aa: CASRRLAGAPPVGGELFF
CDR3nt: TGTGCCAGCAGGAGACTAGCGGGGGCCCCCCCCGTGGGCGGGGAGCTGTTTTTT

d_gene: NA
j_gene: TRBJ2-3
abundance: few
len: 12
v_gene: TRBV20-1
CDR3aa: CSAIPLTDTQYF
CDR3nt: TGCAGTGCTATACCACTCACAGATACGCAGTATTTT

d_gene: TRBD2
j_gene: TRBJ2-5
abundance: few
len: 17
v_gene: TRBV7-9
CDR3aa: CASSLVSSGGDRETQYF
CDR3nt: TGTGCCAGCAGCTTAGTCTCTAGCGGGGGGGACCGGGAGACCCAGTACTTC

d_gene: TRBD1
j_gene: TRBJ1-5
abundance: NA
len: 15
v_gene: TRBV7-8
CDR3aa: CASSLRGQSNQPQHF
CDR3nt: TGTGCCAGCAGCTTAAGGGGACAGTCCAATCAGCCCCAGCATTTT

d_gene: NA
j_gene: TRBJ2-5
abundance: few
len: 14
v_gene: TRBV6-2/TRBV6-3
CDR3aa: CASSYPDFQETQYF
CDR3nt: TGTGCCAGCAGTTACCCCGACTTCCAAGAGACCCAGTACTTC

d_gene: NA
j_gene: TRBJ1-6
abundance: NA
len: 16
v_gene: TRBV27
CDR3aa: CASSLSQPPGVLTLHF
CDR3nt: TGTGCCAGCAGTTTATCCCAGCCCCCGGGGGTGTTGACCCTCCACTTT

d_gene: NA
j_gene: TRBJ2-7
abundance: NA
len: 12
v_gene: TRBV18
CDR3aa: CASSQGSYEQYF
CDR3nt: TGTGCCAGCTCTCAGGGTTCCTACGAGCAGTACTTC

d_gene: TRBD1
j_gene: TRBJ2-3
abundance: NA
len: 15
v_gene: TRBV28
CDR3aa: CASTYLDRVSDTQYF
CDR3nt: TGTGCCAGCACCTACCTCGACAGGGTATCAGATACGCAGTATTTT

d_gene: NA
j_gene: TRBJ1-6
abundance: once
len: 14
v_gene: TRBV11-3
CDR3aa: CASSLFSVGSPLHF
CDR3nt: TGTGCCAGCAGCTTATTTTCGGTTGGTTCACCCCTCCACTTT

d_gene: NA
j_gene: TRBJ1-5
abundance: NA
len: 16
v_gene: TRBV24-1
CDR3aa: CATSVMGGMGNQPQHF
CDR3nt: TGTGCCACCAGTGTGATGGGGGGTATGGGCAATCAGCCCCAGCATTTT

d_gene: NA
j_gene: TRBJ2-3
abundance: NA
len: 16
v_gene: TRBV6-2/TRBV6-3
CDR3aa: CASSYPDMGVSDTQYF
CDR3nt: TGTGCCAGCAGTTACCCAGACATGGGGGTTTCAGATACGCAGTATTTT

d_gene: NA
j_gene: TRBJ2-1
abundance: NA
len: 16
v_gene: TRBV20-1
CDR3aa: CSARRRASLTYNEQFF
CDR3nt: TGCAGTGCTAGAAGGCGAGCATCTCTTACCTACAATGAGCAGTTCTTC

d_gene: TRBD2
j_gene: TRBJ2-7
abundance: NA
len: 15
v_gene: TRBV7-2
CDR3aa: CASSLGSGSINEQYF
CDR3nt: TGTGCCAGCAGCTTAGGTAGCGGGTCTATCAACGAGCAGTACTTC

d_gene: TRBD1
j_gene: TRBJ1-2
abundance: NA
len: 11
v_gene: TRBV28
CDR3aa: CATGTGYGYTF
CDR3nt: TGTGCCACTGGGACAGGCTATGGCTACACCTTC

d_gene: TRBD1
j_gene: TRBJ2-7
abundance: NA
len: 15
v_gene: TRBV6-1
CDR3aa: CASSGGTGIIYEQYF
CDR3nt: TGTGCCAGCAGTGGGGGGACAGGGATTATATACGAGCAGTACTTC

d_gene: NA
j_gene: TRBJ2-3
abundance: few
len: 16
v_gene: TRBV7-2
CDR3aa: CASSLVKVATTDTQYF
CDR3nt: TGTGCCAGCAGCTTAGTAAAGGTAGCCACCACAGATACGCAGTATTTT

d_gene: TRBD1
j_gene: TRBJ1-1
abundance: few
len: 15
v_gene: TRBV7-2
CDR3aa: CASSRRQGANTEAFF
CDR3nt: TGTGCCAGCAGCAGAAGACAGGGGGCGAATACTGAAGCTTTCTTT

d_gene: NA
j_gene: TRBJ2-2
abundance: few
len: 13
v_gene: TRBV7-2
CDR3aa: CASSLGVGGELFF
CDR3nt: TGTGCCAGCAGCTTGGGGGTTGGCGGGGAGCTGTTTTTT

d_gene: NA
j_gene: TRBJ1-2
abundance: few
len: 13
v_gene: TRBV7-9
CDR3aa: CASSLARDYGYTF
CDR3nt: TGTGCCAGCAGCTTAGCCCGTGACTATGGCTACACCTTC

d_gene: TRBD2
j_gene: TRBJ2-5
abundance: few
len: 13
v_gene: TRBV20-1
CDR3aa: CSALTPGGETQYF
CDR3nt: TGCAGTGCTCTCACCCCGGGAGGGGAGACCCAGTACTTC

d_gene: TRBD1
j_gene: TRBJ1-2
abundance: NA
len: 15
v_gene: TRBV5-6
CDR3aa: CASSFSGQGNYGYTF
CDR3nt: TGTGCCAGCAGCTTCTCGGGACAGGGGAACTATGGCTACACCTTC

d_gene: NA
j_gene: TRBJ2-4
abundance: NA
len: 12
v_gene: TRBV6-1
CDR3aa: CASSVAKNIQYF
CDR3nt: TGTGCCAGCAGCGTCGCCAAAAACATTCAGTACTTC

d_gene: NA
j_gene: TRBJ1-1
abundance: NA
len: 13
v_gene: TRBV30
CDR3aa: CAWSVLRDTEAFF
CDR3nt: TGTGCCTGGAGTGTATTAAGAGACACTGAAGCTTTCTTT

d_gene: TRBD1
j_gene: TRBJ1-2
abundance: NA
len: 14
v_gene: TRBV28
CDR3aa: CASSPGQGYYGYTF
CDR3nt: TGTGCCAGCAGTCCCGGACAGGGATACTATGGCTACACCTTC

d_gene: NA
j_gene: TRBJ2-2
abundance: NA
len: 13
v_gene: TRBV20-1
CDR3aa: CSASGQNTGELFF
CDR3nt: TGCAGTGCTAGTGGACAGAACACCGGGGAGCTGTTTTTT

d_gene: NA
j_gene: TRBJ1-6
abundance: few
len: 13
v_gene: TRBV10-3
CDR3aa: CAISGGGRSPLHF
CDR3nt: TGTGCCATCAGTGGTGGAGGACGATCACCCCTCCACTTT

d_gene: TRBD2
j_gene: TRBJ2-1
abundance: NA
len: 19
v_gene: TRBV20-1
CDR3aa: CSAKTPGGRGAKSYNEQFF
CDR3nt: TGCAGTGCCAAAACCCCCGGGGGGCGGGGGGCTAAATCTTACAATGAGCAGTTCTTC

d_gene: TRBD1
j_gene: TRBJ1-2
abundance: NA
len: 16
v_gene: TRBV19
CDR3aa: CASSRLQGDSGNGYTF
CDR3nt: TGTGCCAGTAGCCGACTACAGGGGGACTCAGGGAATGGCTACACCTTC

d_gene: NA
j_gene: TRBJ2-1
abundance: NA
len: 14
v_gene: TRBV11-3
CDR3aa: CASNQGSTYNEQFF
CDR3nt: TGTGCCAGCAATCAGGGGAGTACCTACAATGAGCAGTTCTTC

d_gene: TRBD1
j_gene: TRBJ1-5
abundance: few
len: 16
v_gene: TRBV6-5
CDR3aa: CASSSPGTGVDQPQHF
CDR3nt: TGTGCCAGCAGTTCCCCCGGGACAGGGGTGGATCAGCCCCAGCATTTT

d_gene: NA
j_gene: TRBJ2-1
abundance: NA
len: 16
v_gene: TRBV4-2
CDR3aa: CASSPSDTRSYNEQFF
CDR3nt: TGTGCCAGCAGCCCTTCCGACACCCGCTCCTACAATGAGCAGTTCTTC

d_gene: NA
j_gene: TRBJ1-2
abundance: NA
len: 15
v_gene: TRBV20-1
CDR3aa: CSARDPGDVNYGYTF
CDR3nt: TGCAGTGCTAGAGACCCCGGGGACGTTAACTATGGCTACACCTTC

d_gene: NA
j_gene: TRBJ1-2
abundance: NA
len: 15
v_gene: TRBV7-3
CDR3aa: CASSLSGGANYGYTF
CDR3nt: TGTGCCAGCAGCTTAAGTGGCGGGGCTAACTATGGCTACACCTTC

d_gene: TRBD2
j_gene: TRBJ2-3
abundance: few
len: 12
v_gene: TRBV20-1
CDR3aa: CSVIAGADTQYF
CDR3nt: TGCAGTGTGATAGCGGGTGCAGATACGCAGTATTTT

d_gene: TRBD1
j_gene: TRBJ1-6
abundance: NA
len: 17
v_gene: TRBV6-2/TRBV6-3
CDR3aa: CASTVTGARASNSPLHF
CDR3nt: TGTGCCAGCACCGTGACAGGGGCTCGCGCCTCAAATTCACCCCTCCACTTT